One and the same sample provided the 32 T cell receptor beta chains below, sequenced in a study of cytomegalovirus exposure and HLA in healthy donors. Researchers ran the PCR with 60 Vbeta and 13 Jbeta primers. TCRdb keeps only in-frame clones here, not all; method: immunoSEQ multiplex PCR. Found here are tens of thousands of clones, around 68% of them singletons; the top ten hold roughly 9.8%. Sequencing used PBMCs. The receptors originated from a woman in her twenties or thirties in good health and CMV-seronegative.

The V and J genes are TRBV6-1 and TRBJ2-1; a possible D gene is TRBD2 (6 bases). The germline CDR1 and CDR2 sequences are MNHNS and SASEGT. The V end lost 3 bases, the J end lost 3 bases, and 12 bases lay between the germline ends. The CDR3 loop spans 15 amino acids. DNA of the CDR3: TGTGCCAGCAGTGATTGGCGGGGTTACTACAATGAGCAGTTCTTC. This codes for CASSDWRGYYNEQFF.

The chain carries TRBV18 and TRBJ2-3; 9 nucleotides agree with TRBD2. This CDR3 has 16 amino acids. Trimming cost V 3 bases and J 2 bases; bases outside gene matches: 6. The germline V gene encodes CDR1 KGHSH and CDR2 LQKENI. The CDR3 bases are TGTGCCAGCTCACCGGAAGCGGGGGGAAACACAGATACGCAGTATTTT. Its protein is CASSPEAGGNTDTQYF.

As DNA, the CDR3 is TGTGCCAGCAGCCCCCTTCAGATGAACACTGAAGCTTTCTTT. It encodes CASSPLQMNTEAFF. This chain connects TRBV5-6 to TRBJ1-1, with no clear D. There are 14 residues in the CDR3. V lost 4 bases, J lost 0 bases, and 10 bases lay in between. The germline V gene has CDR1 SGHDT and CDR2 YYEEEE.

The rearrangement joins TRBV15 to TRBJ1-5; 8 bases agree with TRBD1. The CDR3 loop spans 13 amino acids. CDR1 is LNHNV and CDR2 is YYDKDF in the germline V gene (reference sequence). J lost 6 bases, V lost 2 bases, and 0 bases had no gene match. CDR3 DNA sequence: TGTGCCACCAGCAGACAGGGGGCTCAGCCCCAGCATTTT. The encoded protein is CATSRQGAQPQHF.

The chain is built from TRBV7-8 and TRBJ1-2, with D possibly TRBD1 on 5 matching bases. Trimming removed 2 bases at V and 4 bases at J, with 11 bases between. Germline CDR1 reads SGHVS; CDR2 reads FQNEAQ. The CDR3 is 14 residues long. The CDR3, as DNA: TGTGCCAGCAGCTTAACCGACAGCCTCTATGGCTACACCTTC. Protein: CASSLTDSLYGYTF.

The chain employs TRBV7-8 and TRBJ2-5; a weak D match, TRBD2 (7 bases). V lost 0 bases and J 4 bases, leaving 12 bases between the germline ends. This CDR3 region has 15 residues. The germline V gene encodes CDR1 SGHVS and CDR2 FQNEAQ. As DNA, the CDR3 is TGTGCCAGCAGCTTAGCGGGGGGGCTTCCAGAGACCCAGTACTTC. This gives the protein CASSLAGGLPETQYF.

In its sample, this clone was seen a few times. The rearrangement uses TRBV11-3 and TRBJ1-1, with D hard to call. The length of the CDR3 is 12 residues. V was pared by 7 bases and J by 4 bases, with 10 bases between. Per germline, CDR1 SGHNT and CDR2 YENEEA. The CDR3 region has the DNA TGTGCCAGCAACACCAGTCCCACTGAAGCTTTCTTT. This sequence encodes CASNTSPTEAFF.

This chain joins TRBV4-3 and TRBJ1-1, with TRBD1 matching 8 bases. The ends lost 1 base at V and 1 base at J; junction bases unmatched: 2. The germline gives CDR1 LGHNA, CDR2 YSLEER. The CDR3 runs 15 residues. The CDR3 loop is CASSQGDRRNTEAFF. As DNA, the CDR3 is TGCGCCAGCAGCCAAGGGGACAGGAGGAACACTGAAGCTTTCTTT.

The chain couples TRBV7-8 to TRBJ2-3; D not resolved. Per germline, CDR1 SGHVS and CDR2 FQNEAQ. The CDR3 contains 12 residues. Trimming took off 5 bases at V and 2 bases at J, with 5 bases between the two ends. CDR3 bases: TGTGCCAGCAGCCCTACCACAGATACGCAGTATTTT. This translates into CASSPTTDTQYF.

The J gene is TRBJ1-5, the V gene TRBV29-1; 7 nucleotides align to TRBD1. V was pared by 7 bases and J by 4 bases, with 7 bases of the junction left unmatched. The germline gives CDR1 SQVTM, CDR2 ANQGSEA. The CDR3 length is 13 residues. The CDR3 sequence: CSGGDSRNQPQHF. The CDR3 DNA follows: TGCAGCGGGGGGGACAGCAGGAATCAGCCCCAGCATTTT. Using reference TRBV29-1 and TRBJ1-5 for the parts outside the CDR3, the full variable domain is SAVISQKPSRDICQRGTSLTIQCQVDSQVTMMFWYRQQPGQSLTLIATANQGSEATYESGFVIDKFPISRPNLTFSTLTVSNMSPEDSSIYLCSGGDSRNQPQHFGDGTRLSIL.

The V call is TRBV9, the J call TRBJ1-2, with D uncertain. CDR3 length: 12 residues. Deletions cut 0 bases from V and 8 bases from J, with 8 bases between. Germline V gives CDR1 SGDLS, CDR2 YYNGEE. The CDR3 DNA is TGTGCCAGCAGCGTAGGACGGGAGGGCTACACCTTC. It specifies CASSVGREGYTF.

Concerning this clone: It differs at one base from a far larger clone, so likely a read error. The CDR3 sequence is CARSLGPGSYNSPLHF. In DNA, the CDR3 is TGTGCCCGCAGCTTAGGGCCAGGCTCCTATAATTCACCCCTCCACTTT. The chain links TRBV7-2 to TRBJ1-6; no reliable D call. The CDR3 has 16 amino acids. Germline values: CDR1 SGHTA, CDR2 FQGNSA.

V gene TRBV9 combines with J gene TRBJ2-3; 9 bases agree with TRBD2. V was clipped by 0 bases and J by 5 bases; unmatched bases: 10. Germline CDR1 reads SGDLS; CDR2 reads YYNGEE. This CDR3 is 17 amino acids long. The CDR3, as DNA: TGTGCCAGCAGCGTAGGGGCGGGGGGGCCTGAGCAAGATACGCAGTATTTT. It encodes CASSVGAGGPEQDTQYF.

CDR3 bases: TGTGCCAGCAGCCCCTCGGGAGCGGTTAATGAAAAACTGTTTTTT. This codes for CASSPSGAVNEKLFF. The chain combines TRBV5-6 with TRBJ1-4; D is undetermined. The CDR3 extends over 15 amino acids. Per the germline V gene, CDR1 is SGHDT and CDR2 is YYEEEE. V was trimmed by 4 bases and J by 4 bases, leaving 14 bases between them.

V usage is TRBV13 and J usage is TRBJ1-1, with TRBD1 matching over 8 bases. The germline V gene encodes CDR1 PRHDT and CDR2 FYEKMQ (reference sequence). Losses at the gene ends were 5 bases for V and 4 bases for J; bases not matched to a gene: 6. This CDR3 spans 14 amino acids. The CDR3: CASSSRGPGTEAFF. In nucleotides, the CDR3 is TGTGCCAGCAGCAGCAGGGGGCCGGGCACTGAAGCTTTCTTT.

This chain's CDR3 is CASSIQGASTGELFF. The DNA of the CDR3 is TGTGCCAGTAGTATACAGGGGGCCAGCACCGGGGAGCTGTTTTTT. V gene TRBV19 combines with J gene TRBJ2-2; 8 nucleotides agree with TRBD1. Germline V lookup: CDR1 LNHDA, CDR2 SQIVND (reference sequence). The CDR3 consists of 15 residues. Trimming cost V 2 bases and J 4 bases; bases outside gene matches: 3.

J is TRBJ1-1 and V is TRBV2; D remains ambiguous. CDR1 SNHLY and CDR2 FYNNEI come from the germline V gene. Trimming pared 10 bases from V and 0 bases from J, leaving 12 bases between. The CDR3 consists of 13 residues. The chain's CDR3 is CATSGEVNTEAFF. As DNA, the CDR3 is TGTGCCACCTCGGGAGAGGTGAACACTGAAGCTTTCTTT.

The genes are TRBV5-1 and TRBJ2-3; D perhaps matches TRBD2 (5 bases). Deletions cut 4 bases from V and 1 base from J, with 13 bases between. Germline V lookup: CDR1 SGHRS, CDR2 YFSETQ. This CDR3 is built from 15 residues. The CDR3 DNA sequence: TGCGCCAGCAGCGCCGGGAATGTGGGCACAGATACGCAGTATTTT. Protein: CASSAGNVGTDTQYF. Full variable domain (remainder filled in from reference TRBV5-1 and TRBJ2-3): KAGVTQTPRYLIKTRGQQVTLSCSPISGHRSVSWYQQTPGQGLQFLFEYFSETQRNKGNFPGRFSGRQFSNSRSEMNVSTLELGDSALYLCASSAGNVGTDTQYFGPGTRLTVL.

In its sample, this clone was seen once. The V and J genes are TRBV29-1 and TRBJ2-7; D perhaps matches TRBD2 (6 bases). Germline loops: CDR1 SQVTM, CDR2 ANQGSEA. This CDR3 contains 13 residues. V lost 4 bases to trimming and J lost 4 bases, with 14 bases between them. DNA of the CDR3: TGCAGCGTTGTCAAGGCAGGGAGGTACGAGCAGTACTTC. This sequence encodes CSVVKAGRYEQYF.

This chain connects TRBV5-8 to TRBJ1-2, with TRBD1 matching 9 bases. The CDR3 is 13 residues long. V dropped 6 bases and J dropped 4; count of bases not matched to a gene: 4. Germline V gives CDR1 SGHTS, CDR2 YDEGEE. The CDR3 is CASNKQGAYGYTF. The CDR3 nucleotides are TGTGCCAGCAATAAACAGGGGGCCTATGGCTACACCTTC.

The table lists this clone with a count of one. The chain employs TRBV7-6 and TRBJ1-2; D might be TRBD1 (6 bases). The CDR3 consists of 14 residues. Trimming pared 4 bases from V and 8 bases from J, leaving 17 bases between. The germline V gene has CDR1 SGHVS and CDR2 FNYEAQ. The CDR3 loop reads CASSSPGGDSGYTF. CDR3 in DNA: TGTGCCAGCAGCTCACCTGGGGGCGACTCGGGCTACACCTTC. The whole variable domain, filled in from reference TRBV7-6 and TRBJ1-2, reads GAGVSQSPRYKVTKRGQDVALRCDPISGHVSLYWYRQALGQGPEFLTYFNYEAQQDKSGLPNDRFSAERPEGSISTLTIQRTEQRDSAMYRCASSSPGGDSGYTFGSGTRLTVV.

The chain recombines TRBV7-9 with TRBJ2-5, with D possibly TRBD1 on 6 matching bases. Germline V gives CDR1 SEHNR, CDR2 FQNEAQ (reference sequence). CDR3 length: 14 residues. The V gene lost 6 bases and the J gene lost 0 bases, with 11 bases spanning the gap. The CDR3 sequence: CASRRTANQETQYF. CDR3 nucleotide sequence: TGTGCCAGCAGGAGGACAGCCAACCAAGAGACCCAGTACTTC.

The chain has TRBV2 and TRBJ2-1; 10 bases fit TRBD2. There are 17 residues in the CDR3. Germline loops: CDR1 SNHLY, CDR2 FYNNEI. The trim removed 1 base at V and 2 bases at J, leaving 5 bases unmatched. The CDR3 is CASSEDSSGGPYNEQFF. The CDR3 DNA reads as TGTGCCAGCAGTGAAGACTCTAGCGGGGGACCCTACAATGAGCAGTTCTTC.

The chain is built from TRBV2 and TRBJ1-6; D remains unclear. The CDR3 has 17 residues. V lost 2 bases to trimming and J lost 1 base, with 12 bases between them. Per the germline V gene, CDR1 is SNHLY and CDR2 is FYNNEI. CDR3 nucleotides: TGTGCCAGCAGTGAAAACTCTCCGGGGTCCTATAATTCACCCCTCCACTTT. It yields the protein CASSENSPGSYNSPLHF.

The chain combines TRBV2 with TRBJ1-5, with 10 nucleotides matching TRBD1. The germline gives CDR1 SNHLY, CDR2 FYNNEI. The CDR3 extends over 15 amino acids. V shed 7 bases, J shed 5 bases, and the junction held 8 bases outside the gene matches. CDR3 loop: CASKGDRGWYQPQHF. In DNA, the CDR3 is TGTGCCAGCAAGGGGGACAGGGGTTGGTATCAGCCCCAGCATTTT.

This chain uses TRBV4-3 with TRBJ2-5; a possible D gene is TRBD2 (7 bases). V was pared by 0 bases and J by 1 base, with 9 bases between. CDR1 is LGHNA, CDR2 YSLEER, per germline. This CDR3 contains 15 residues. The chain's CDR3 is CASSQERGAQETQYF. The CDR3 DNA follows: TGCGCCAGCAGCCAAGAACGGGGGGCCCAAGAGACCCAGTACTTC.

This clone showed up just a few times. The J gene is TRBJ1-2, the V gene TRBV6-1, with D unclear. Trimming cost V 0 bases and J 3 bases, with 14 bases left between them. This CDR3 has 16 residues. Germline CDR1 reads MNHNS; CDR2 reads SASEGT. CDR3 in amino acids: CASSEAFGGSYYGYTF. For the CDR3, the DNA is TGTGCCAGCAGTGAAGCCTTTGGTGGCAGTTACTATGGCTACACCTTC.

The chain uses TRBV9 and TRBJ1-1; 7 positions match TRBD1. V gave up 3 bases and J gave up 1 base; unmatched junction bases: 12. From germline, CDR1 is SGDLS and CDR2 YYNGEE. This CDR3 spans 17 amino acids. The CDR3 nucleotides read TGTGCCAGCAGCGCCTTCCAATCCCGGACAGGGAACACTGAAGCTTTCTTT. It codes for CASSAFQSRTGNTEAFF.

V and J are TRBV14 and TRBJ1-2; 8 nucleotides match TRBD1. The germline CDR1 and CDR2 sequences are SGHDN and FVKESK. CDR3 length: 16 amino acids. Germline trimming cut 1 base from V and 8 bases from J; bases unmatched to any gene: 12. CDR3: CASSQVQRQGAKGYTF. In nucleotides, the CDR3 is TGTGCCAGCAGCCAAGTTCAGCGGCAGGGGGCGAAGGGCTACACCTTC.

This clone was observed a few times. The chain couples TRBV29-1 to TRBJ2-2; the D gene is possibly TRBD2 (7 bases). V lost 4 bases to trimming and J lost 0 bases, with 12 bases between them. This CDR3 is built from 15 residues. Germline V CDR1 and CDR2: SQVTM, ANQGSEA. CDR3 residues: CSVVLGGANTGELFF. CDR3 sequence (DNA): TGCAGCGTTGTCCTAGGGGGGGCGAACACCGGGGAGCTGTTTTTT.

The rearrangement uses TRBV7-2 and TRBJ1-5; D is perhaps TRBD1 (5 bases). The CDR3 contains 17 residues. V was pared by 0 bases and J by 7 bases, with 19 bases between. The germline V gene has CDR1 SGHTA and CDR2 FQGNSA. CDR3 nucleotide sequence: TGTGCCAGCAGCTTAGCCCCAGGGATTACTTTTGCGCAGCCCCAGCATTTT. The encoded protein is CASSLAPGITFAQPQHF.

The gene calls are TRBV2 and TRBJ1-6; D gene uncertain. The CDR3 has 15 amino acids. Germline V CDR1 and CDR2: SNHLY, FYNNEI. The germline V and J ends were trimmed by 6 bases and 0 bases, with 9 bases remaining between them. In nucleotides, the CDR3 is TGTGCCAGCAGAAGAAAGAGCTCCTATAATTCACCCCTCCACTTT. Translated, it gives CASRRKSSYNSPLHF.